The present T cell receptor (beta chain) was sequenced within a study of beta chain features in type 1 diabetes. Overall study findings and caveats: Within each of all four CD4+ subsets, Type 1 diabetes patients had TCRB CDR3s that were moderately but significantly shorter.

This clone was observed a handful of times. Its target is unknown. Every bit of the isolated RNA underwent reverse transcription, so sequencing read expressed TCRB transcripts. The protocol was immunoSEQ multiplex PCR, while the TCRdb copy is restricted to in-frame clones and leaves out a portion. Here the sample spans tens of thousands of clones, around 49% being singletons. Germline V CDR1 and CDR2: SEHNR, FQNEAQ (reference sequence). After removal of 6 bases from V and 4 bases from J, the junction contained 3 bases not matched to a gene. This CDR3 is built from 15 residues. This receptor was taken from a man aged 25 to 40 with type 1 diabetes. The rearrangement links TRBV7-9 to TRBJ2-5; the match to TRBD2 covers 15 bases. Sequences were obtained from central memory CD4+ T cells from blood. CDR3 bases: TGTGCCAGCAGACCGGGACTAGCGGGAGGAGAGACCCAGTACTTC. Translated: CASRPGLAGGETQYF. Full variable domain (rest looked up from reference TRBV7-9 and TRBJ2-5): DTGVSQNPRHKITKRGQNVTFRCDPISEHNRLYWYRQTLGQGPEFLTYFQNEAQLEKSRLLSDRFSAERPKGSFSTLEIQRTEQGDSAMYLCASRPGLAGGETQYFGPGTRLLVL.